The rows below give T cell receptor beta chains drawn from one sample of a study of shared clonotypes between healthy human individuals. TCRdb keeps only in-frame clones here, not all; method: immunoSEQ multiplex PCR. The top ten hold about 0.37% of the sample, which has 2.3 million or so clones, 93% seen once. Sequenced material: naive CD4+ T cells from PBMCs. Receptor source: a man in his late teens or twenties in good health. Some clones in this sample may be carry-over from other donors' samples. Both conserved end residues are part of each CDR3. D genes are given only for firm matches. Clone sizes are given selectively: once, few, many, or a class where the clone is expanded.

v_call	clone_size	j_call	d_call	cdr3_nt	cdr3_aa
TRBV5-1	-	TRBJ2-5	-	TGCGCCAGCAGCTTGTGGTCAGGAGAGACCCAGTACTTC	CASSLWSGETQYF
TRBV5-4	-	TRBJ2-1	-	TGTGCCAGCAGCTTGGTTGGTAGCGGATTCACCTACAATGAGCAGTTCTTC	CASSLVGSGFTYNEQFF
TRBV5-1	once	TRBJ2-3	TRBD2	TGCGCCAGCAGCCTGACTAGCGGGAGGGGGAGCACAGATACGCAGTATTTT	CASSLTSGRGSTDTQYF
TRBV10-3	few	TRBJ1-5	-	TGTGCCATCAGGTCTGGGGATCAGCCCCAGCATTTT	CAIRSGDQPQHF
TRBV6-5	-	TRBJ1-1	-	TGTGCCAGCAGCCGGGGAGCCGAAGCTTTCTTT	CASSRGAEAFF
TRBV9	-	TRBJ2-1	TRBD2	TGTGCCAGCAGCGTGATGATAGCGGGGGGCAATGAGCAGTTCTTC	CASSVMIAGGNEQFF
TRBV28	-	TRBJ1-4	-	TGTGCCAGCAGTTCGCTCCCCCCCATAGCCTTCACTGGCACTAATGAAAAACTGTTTTTT	CASSSLPPIAFTGTNEKLFF
TRBV18	-	TRBJ2-7	-	TGTGCCAGCTCACCTCTACCCGGGGGATCAGTGGGCGAGCAGTACTTC	CASSPLPGGSVGEQYF
TRBV29-1	-	TRBJ2-1	-	TGCAGCGTTGAACAGCCCCAAGGAGGAATCTACAATGAGCAGTTCTTC	CSVEQPQGGIYNEQFF
TRBV5-4	-	TRBJ2-3	TRBD1	TGTGCCAGCAGCTTGGGGACAGGGCTGCCGACGCAGTATTTT	CASSLGTGLPTQYF
TRBV15	-	TRBJ1-2	-	TGTGCCACCAGCAGGGAGAACAGGGTTGGCTACACCTTC	CATSRENRVGYTF
TRBV5-6	-	TRBJ2-7	-	TGTGCCAGCAGGAACCTACAGGGACGAGGCGAGCAGTACTTC	CASRNLQGRGEQYF
TRBV18	-	TRBJ2-1	-	TGTGCCAGCTCACCACCGGAGGGAGCCGATGAGCAGTTCTTC	CASSPPEGADEQFF
TRBV5-6	-	TRBJ1-5	-	TGTGCCAGCAGCCCTAGGAGTGGTTCCCCCAATCAGCCCCAGCATTTT	CASSPRSGSPNQPQHF
TRBV27	-	TRBJ2-5	-	TGTGCCAGCAGCCCAAAGGTGCAAGAGACCCAGTACTTC	CASSPKVQETQYF
TRBV7-2	-	TRBJ2-1	-	TGTGCCAGCAGCTTAGGATGGTCGATCTCCTACAATGAGCAGTTCTTC	CASSLGWSISYNEQFF
TRBV7-2	-	TRBJ1-5	-	TGTGCCAGCAGCTTCTCTCAGGGAGGTCAGCCCCAGCATTTT	CASSFSQGGQPQHF
TRBV2	-	TRBJ2-3	-	TGTGCCAGCGGGGCGGAGTCCGGCACAGATACGCAGTATTTT	CASGAESGTDTQYF
TRBV9	-	TRBJ2-1	TRBD2	TGTGCCAGCAGCGCCGGGACTAGCGGAACTAACAATGAGCAGTTCTTC	CASSAGTSGTNNEQFF
TRBV30	-	TRBJ1-5	-	TGTGCCTGGAGTAGAAGAGGTAGCAATCAGCCCCAGCATTTT	CAWSRRGSNQPQHF
TRBV29-1	-	TRBJ1-4	-	TGCAGCGTTCAAACAGGGGAAAAACTGTTTTTT	CSVQTGEKLFF
TRBV11-2	-	TRBJ2-6	-	TGTGCCAGCAGCTACATCAGGGGCCCTGGGGCCAACGTCCTGACTTTC	CASSYIRGPGANVLTF
TRBV27	-	TRBJ2-7	TRBD2	TGTGCCAGCAGTATAGGAGCGGGAGTCTACGAGCAGTACTTC	CASSIGAGVYEQYF
TRBV6-1	once	TRBJ2-7	-	TGTGCCAGCAGTGAGGTCCAGGGAACGGTACGGGAGCAGTACTTC	CASSEVQGTVREQYF
TRBV19	-	TRBJ2-2	-	TGTGCCAGTAGTACTTGGGGCCCTTCGAACGCTGACACCGGGGAGCTGTTTTTT	CASSTWGPSNADTGELFF
TRBV28	once	TRBJ2-5	-	TGTGCCAGCACGGGGAGCCGAGGGACCCAGTACTTC	CASTGSRGTQYF
TRBV18	-	TRBJ2-7	-	TGTGCCAGCTCACCTCAGGGGACCTACGAGCAGTACTTC	CASSPQGTYEQYF
TRBV7-2	-	TRBJ2-7	-	TGTGCCAGCAGCCCTGCCTGGGGAATTTGGCAGTACTTC	CASSPAWGIWQYF
TRBV7-9	-	TRBJ2-6	TRBD1	TGTGCCAGCAGCACCGACAGGGTCGGGGCCAACGTCCTGACTTTC	CASSTDRVGANVLTF
TRBV9	-	TRBJ1-2	-	TGTGCCAGCAGCGCTGTCAGCTATGGCTACACCTTC	CASSAVSYGYTF
TRBV5-1	-	TRBJ2-3	TRBD2	TGCGCCAGCAGCATCTCTACTAGCGGTGGAGATACGCAGTATTTT	CASSISTSGGDTQYF
TRBV18	-	TRBJ1-1	-	TGTGCCAGCTCACGATGGGAGACAGCGAACACTGAAGCTTTCTTT	CASSRWETANTEAFF
TRBV7-9	-	TRBJ2-1	-	TGTGCCAGCAGCCGGGTAGCCCTCGGAGAAGCTGAGCAGTTCTTC	CASSRVALGEAEQFF
TRBV11-2	-	TRBJ1-2	-	TGTGCCAGCAGCTTGTCTTGGGGAGGATTCGTACCGGGCTACACCTTC	CASSLSWGGFVPGYTF
TRBV10-2	-	TRBJ2-7	TRBD2	TGCGCCAGCAGTGAGTCGACTAGCGGCTACGAGCAGTACTTC	CASSESTSGYEQYF
TRBV19	-	TRBJ1-5	-	TGTGCCAGTAGTATGCTTAGGAATCAGCCCCAGCATTTT	CASSMLRNQPQHF
TRBV6-1	-	TRBJ2-1	TRBD2	TGTGCCAGCAGACTGGACACTAGCGTCAATGAGCAGTTCTTC	CASRLDTSVNEQFF
TRBV5-1	-	TRBJ2-5	-	TGCGCCAGCCTCTCAGGCCCTCAAGAGACCCAGTACTTC	CASLSGPQETQYF
TRBV28	-	TRBJ2-3	TRBD1	TGTGCCAGCAGTTTACTCCCGGGACAGGGCACAGATACGCAGTATTTT	CASSLLPGQGTDTQYF
TRBV5-1	-	TRBJ1-3	-	TGCGCCAGCAGCTTGGTGGCCTCTGGAAACACCATATATTTT	CASSLVASGNTIYF
TRBV12-5	once	TRBJ2-3	TRBD2	TGTGCTAGTGGCAGGGGCGGGAGGGCCGGAGATACGCAGTATTTT	CASGRGGRAGDTQYF
TRBV6-5	-	TRBJ1-3	TRBD1	TGTGCCAGCAGCCGAGACAGGGGCCCTGGAAACACCATATATTTT	CASSRDRGPGNTIYF